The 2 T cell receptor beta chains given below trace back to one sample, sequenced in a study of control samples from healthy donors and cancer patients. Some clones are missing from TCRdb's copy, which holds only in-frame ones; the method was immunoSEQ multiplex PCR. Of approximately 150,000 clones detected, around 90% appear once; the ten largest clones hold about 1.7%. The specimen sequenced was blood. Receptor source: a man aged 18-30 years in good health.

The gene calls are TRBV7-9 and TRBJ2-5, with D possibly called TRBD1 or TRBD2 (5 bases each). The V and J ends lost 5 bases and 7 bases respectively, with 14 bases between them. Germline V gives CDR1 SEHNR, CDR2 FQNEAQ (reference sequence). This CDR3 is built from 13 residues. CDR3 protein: CASSPGTPVTQYF. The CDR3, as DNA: TGTGCCAGCAGCCCCGGGACCCCGGTGACCCAGTACTTC.

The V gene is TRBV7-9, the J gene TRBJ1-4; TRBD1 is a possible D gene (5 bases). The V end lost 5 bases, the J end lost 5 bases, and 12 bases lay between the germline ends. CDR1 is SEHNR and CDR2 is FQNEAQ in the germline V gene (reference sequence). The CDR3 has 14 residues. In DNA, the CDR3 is TGTGCCAGCAGCGTTGACAGATCAAATGAAAAACTGTTTTTT. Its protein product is CASSVDRSNEKLFF. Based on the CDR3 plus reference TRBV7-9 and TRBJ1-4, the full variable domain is DTGVSQNPRHKITKRGQNVTFRCDPISEHNRLYWYRQTLGQGPEFLTYFQNEAQLEKSRLLSDRFSAERPKGSFSTLEIQRTEQGDSAMYLCASSVDRSNEKLFFGSGTQLSVL.